These 5 T cell receptor beta chains were all obtained from the same sample, sequenced in a study of cytomegalovirus exposure and HLA in healthy donors. Vbeta (60) and Jbeta (13) primers were used in the PCR. Sequencing used immunoSEQ multiplex PCR; TCRdb keeps in-frame clones, though not all of them. The sample holds some 150,000 clones, around 79% seen once. Sequencing was performed on PBMCs. All receptors come from a woman aged 40 to 55 in good health and CMV-seronegative.

The table lists this clone with a few counts. V is TRBV6-5 and J is TRBJ1-2, with a tentative D call TRBD1 (5 bases). The CDR3 covers 13 residues. With 6 bases removed from V and 7 bases from J, the gap between germline ends came to 15 bases. Germline V lookup: CDR1 MNHEY, CDR2 SVGAGI. DNA for the CDR3: TGTGCCAGCAGCCGGGGGGATAGGGTTGGCTACACCTTC. It is translated as CASSRGDRVGYTF.

The chain joins TRBV27 to TRBJ2-5; 10 nucleotides align to TRBD1. J was trimmed by 6 bases and V by 4 bases; bases with no gene match: 8. The CDR3 has 15 residues. Looked up from germline, CDR1 is MNHEY and CDR2 is SMNVEV (reference sequence). The CDR3 protein is CASSSGQGPLKTQYF. For the CDR3, the DNA is TGTGCCAGCAGTTCGGGACAGGGGCCCTTGAAGACCCAGTACTTC.

CDR3 protein: CASSTNRDSQGGYTF. The DNA of the CDR3 is TGTGCCAGCAGTACCAACCGGGACAGCCAGGGAGGCTACACCTTC. The J gene is TRBJ1-2, the V gene TRBV27; TRBD1 aligns across 7 bases. From germline, CDR1 is MNHEY and CDR2 SMNVEV (reference sequence). Germline trimming cut 5 bases from V and 8 bases from J; bases unmatched to any gene: 14. The length of the CDR3 is 15 residues.

CDR3 coding DNA: TGTGCCAGCAGTGAAGCGTCGGGAGATTCCTACGAGCAGTACTTC. It translates to CASSEASGDSYEQYF. This chain uses TRBV6-1 with TRBJ2-7, with a possible D match to TRBD2 (6 bases). V was clipped by 0 bases and J by 1 base, with 10 bases between them. The CDR3 runs 15 residues. Germline CDR1 is MNHNS and CDR2 is SASEGT.

CDR3 DNA sequence: TGTGCCAGCAGCTTGCTAACAGGAGCCTCTGGAAACACCATATATTTT. As protein: CASSLLTGASGNTIYF. The rearrangement links TRBV5-5 to TRBJ1-3, with TRBD1 as a possible D gene (5 bases). Trimming removed 1 base at V and 0 bases at J, with 11 bases between. The CDR3 covers 16 residues. Germline V CDR1 and CDR2: SGHKS, YYEKEE (reference sequence).